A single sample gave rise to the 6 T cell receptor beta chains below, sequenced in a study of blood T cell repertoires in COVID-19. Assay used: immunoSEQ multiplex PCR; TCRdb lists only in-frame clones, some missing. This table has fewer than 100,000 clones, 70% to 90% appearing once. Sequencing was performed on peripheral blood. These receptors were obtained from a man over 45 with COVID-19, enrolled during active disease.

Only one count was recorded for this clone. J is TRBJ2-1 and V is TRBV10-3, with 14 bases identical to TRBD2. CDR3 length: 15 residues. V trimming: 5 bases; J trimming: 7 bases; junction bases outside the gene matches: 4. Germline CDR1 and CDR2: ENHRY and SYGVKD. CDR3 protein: CAISLGLAGENEQFF. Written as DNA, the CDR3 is TGTGCCATCAGTTTGGGACTAGCGGGAGAGAATGAGCAGTTCTTC.

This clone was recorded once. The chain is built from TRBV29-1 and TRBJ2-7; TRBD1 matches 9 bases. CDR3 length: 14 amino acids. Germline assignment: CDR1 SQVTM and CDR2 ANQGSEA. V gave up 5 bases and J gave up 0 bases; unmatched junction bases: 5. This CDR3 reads CSVLGTGISYEQYF. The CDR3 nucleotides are TGCAGCGTTCTCGGGACAGGGATCTCCTACGAGCAGTACTTC.

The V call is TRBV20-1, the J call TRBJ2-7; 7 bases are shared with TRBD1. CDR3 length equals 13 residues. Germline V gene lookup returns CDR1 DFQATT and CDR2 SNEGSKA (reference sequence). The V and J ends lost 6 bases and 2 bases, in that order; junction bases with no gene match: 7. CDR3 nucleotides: TGCAGTGCCAGTCGGCAGGGGGCCTACGAGCAGTACTTC. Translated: CSASRQGAYEQYF.

CDR3 loop: CASSQSPSGQYTDTQYF. The CDR3 nucleotides are TGTGCCAGCAGCCAAAGTCCCAGCGGGCAATACACAGATACGCAGTATTTT. J is TRBJ2-3 and V is TRBV3-1 (or the pseudogene TRBV3-2), with a possible D match to TRBD2 (6 bases). Germline V gene lookup returns CDR1 LGHDT and CDR2 YNNKEL (reference sequence). V lost 2 bases to trimming and J lost 2 bases, with 17 bases between them. CDR3 length: 17 amino acids.

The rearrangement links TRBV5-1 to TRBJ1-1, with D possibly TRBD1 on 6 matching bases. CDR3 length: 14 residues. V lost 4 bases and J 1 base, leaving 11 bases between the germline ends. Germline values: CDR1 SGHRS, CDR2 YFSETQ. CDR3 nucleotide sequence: TGCGCCAGCAGCCCACAGGGTCGGAACACTGAAGCTTTCTTT. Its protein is CASSPQGRNTEAFF. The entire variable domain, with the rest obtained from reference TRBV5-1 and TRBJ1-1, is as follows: KAGVTQTPRYLIKTRGQQVTLSCSPISGHRSVSWYQQTPGQGLQFLFEYFSETQRNKGNFPGRFSGRQFSNSRSEMNVSTLELGDSALYLCASSPQGRNTEAFFGQGTRLTVV.

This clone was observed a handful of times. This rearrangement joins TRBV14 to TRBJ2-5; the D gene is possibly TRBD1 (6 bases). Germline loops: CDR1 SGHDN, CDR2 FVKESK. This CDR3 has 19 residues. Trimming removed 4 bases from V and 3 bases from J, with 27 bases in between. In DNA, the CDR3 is TGTGCCAGCAGCCCCCTCCCTCGCGGCTTAGGGACACTAAAAGAGACCCAGTACTTC. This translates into CASSPLPRGLGTLKETQYF.